These T cell receptor beta chains were read from a single sample in a study of shared clonotypes between healthy human individuals. Data came from immunoSEQ multiplex PCR; TCRdb stores just in-frame clones and leaves some out. Altogether approximately 1,000,000 clones are present, around three quarters being singletons, with the ten largest covering 0.5% to 0.6%. What was sequenced was memory CD4+ T cells from PBMCs. Source of these receptors: a man aged 18-30 years in good health. Some clones in this sample may be carry-over from other donors' samples. The CDR3 runs from the conserved cysteine through the conserved F or W. The D gene is left open where the match is weak. The size of a clone is reported for some rows only, either as once, few or many, or as a class for expanded clones.

abundance,v_gene,d_gene,j_gene,CDR3nt,CDR3aa
NA,TRBV30,NA,TRBJ1-2,TGTGCCTGGATGGGGGGTCGCTATGGCTACACCTTC,CAWMGGRYGYTF
NA,TRBV7-9,NA,TRBJ1-3,TGTGCCAGCAGCTCTGACATCAGCACCATATATTTT,CASSSDISTIYF
NA,TRBV28,NA,TRBJ2-7,TGTGCCAGCAGTTCCTCTAATCGCTACGAGCAGTACTTC,CASSSSNRYEQYF
NA,TRBV6-5,NA,TRBJ2-2,TGTGCCACGCATGAGGGGGGAAGAACCGGGGAGCTGTTTTTT,CATHEGGRTGELFF
few,TRBV6-6,NA,TRBJ1-5,TGTGCCAGCAGTTACTCGAGCCGAGGGGGCAATCAGCCCCAGCATTTT,CASSYSSRGGNQPQHF
NA,TRBV6-5,TRBD1,TRBJ2-3,TGTGCCAGCAGTGGACAGGGTGTCGGGGATACGCAGTATTTT,CASSGQGVGDTQYF
NA,TRBV28,NA,TRBJ1-4,TGTGCCAGCAGTTTAGATGCAAGTCCAGGCGAAAAACTGTTTTTT,CASSLDASPGEKLFF
NA,TRBV19,TRBD1,TRBJ2-7,TGTGCCAGTAGTATATTACTGACAGGGCTCCACGAGCAGTACTTC,CASSILLTGLHEQYF
NA,TRBV28,NA,TRBJ2-1,TGTGCCAGCAGATTGGGCGCCGACTACAATGAGCAGTTCTTC,CASRLGADYNEQFF
NA,TRBV28,NA,TRBJ1-5,TGTGCCAGCAGTTTGGGTGGCATTCCCAATCAGCCCCAGCATTTT,CASSLGGIPNQPQHF
NA,TRBV11-1,NA,TRBJ2-2,TGTGCCAGCAGCTTAGGAGGTTGGGGGGCGAGCACCGGGGAGCTGTTTTTT,CASSLGGWGASTGELFF
once,TRBV7-3,NA,TRBJ2-5,TGTGCCAGCAGCCCCAGGAGTAGGGGGGAGACCCAGTACTTC,CASSPRSRGETQYF
few,TRBV6-1,NA,TRBJ2-4,TGTGCCAGCAGTGAATCCTCACTCCTAGCCAAAAACATTCAGTACTTC,CASSESSLLAKNIQYF
NA,TRBV2,NA,TRBJ2-1,TGTGCCAGCAGTGAGCTAGCGAAATACAATGAGCAGTTCTTC,CASSELAKYNEQFF
NA,TRBV5-4,TRBD1,TRBJ1-2,TGTGCCAGCAGCCGGACAGGGGTTTATGGCTACACCTTC,CASSRTGVYGYTF
NA,TRBV9,TRBD1,TRBJ1-1,TGTGCCAGCAGCGTAGACGGACAGGGTTCCTTAATCGCTTTCTTT,CASSVDGQGSLIAFF
NA,TRBV30,NA,TRBJ2-7,TGTGCCTGGAGTCTAGGGGGAGCGGAGAACTACGAGCAGTACTTC,CAWSLGGAENYEQYF
many,TRBV7-9,TRBD1,TRBJ1-1,TGTGCCAGCAGCCCGGGACAGACCATGAACACTGAAGCTTTCTTT,CASSPGQTMNTEAFF
NA,TRBV5-4,TRBD2,TRBJ2-3,TGTGCCAGCAGCACTTCCGGGACTAGAAGCACAGATACGCAGTATTTT,CASSTSGTRSTDTQYF
NA,TRBV7-9,TRBD2,TRBJ2-2,TGTGCCAGCAGCCTCAGCGGGATTACCGAAGGCGGGGAGCTGTTTTTT,CASSLSGITEGGELFF
NA,TRBV28,NA,TRBJ2-6,TGTGCCAGCAGGTTACCGGGACCTACCCGCTCTGGGGCCAACGTCCTGACTTTC,CASRLPGPTRSGANVLTF
NA,TRBV30,TRBD2,TRBJ2-5,TGTGCCTGGAGTGACCCCCTGTCTAGCGGGAGGCGGCGGGAGACCCAGTACTTC,CAWSDPLSSGRRRETQYF
NA,TRBV30,TRBD1,TRBJ1-6,TGTGCCTGGACGGTTGGCCAGGGGGCTAACTATAATTCACCCCTCCACTTT,CAWTVGQGANYNSPLHF
NA,TRBV15,NA,TRBJ1-5,TGTGCCACCAGCAGAGATACAGCATATAGCAATCAGCCCCAGCATTTT,CATSRDTAYSNQPQHF
once,TRBV27,TRBD1,TRBJ2-6,TGTGCCAGCAGTCCTCGGACAGGACGGGCCAACGTCCTGACTTTC,CASSPRTGRANVLTF
few,TRBV7-3,TRBD1,TRBJ2-5,TGTGCCAGCAGCGGGACAGGGCCGGAGACCCAGTACTTC,CASSGTGPETQYF
NA,TRBV7-3,TRBD1,TRBJ1-2,TGTGCCAGCAGCCCTGGGACAGGGGCCGATGGCTACACCTTC,CASSPGTGADGYTF
NA,TRBV6-1,NA,TRBJ1-1,TGTGCCAGCAGTTTTAGACAGGTTGGCCCTGAAGCTTTCTTT,CASSFRQVGPEAFF
NA,TRBV7-9,TRBD1,TRBJ1-1,TGTGCCAGCAGCTTAGAATTAGGGACAGAGGGTTTCTTT,CASSLELGTEGFF
NA,TRBV18,NA,TRBJ1-1,TGTGCCAGCTCAGGCCAGGTGAACACTGAAGCTTTCTTT,CASSGQVNTEAFF
NA,TRBV7-9,NA,TRBJ2-7,TGTGCCAGCAGCTCCCGAGCCACCACGAGCGAGCAGTACTTC,CASSSRATTSEQYF
once,TRBV19,TRBD1,TRBJ2-3,TGTGCCAGTAGTCCTAAGGGACAGCCGTCGCAGTATTTT,CASSPKGQPSQYF
NA,TRBV29-1,NA,TRBJ1-6,TGCAGCGTTGGGGCGGACTATAATTCACCCCTCCACTTT,CSVGADYNSPLHF
NA,TRBV4-1,TRBD2,TRBJ2-5,TGCGCCAGCAGCCCTAGCGGGAGCGAGACCCAGTACTTC,CASSPSGSETQYF
NA,TRBV28,NA,TRBJ2-7,TGTGCCAGCAGGGGGGGAGGAAGGTACGAGCAGTACTTC,CASRGGGRYEQYF
NA,TRBV5-1,NA,TRBJ2-2,TGCGCCAGCAGCACGGACTACCCCACCGGGGAGCTGTTTTTT,CASSTDYPTGELFF
NA,TRBV19,NA,TRBJ1-2,TGTGCCAGTACGGAGGGGAACTATGGCTACACCTTC,CASTEGNYGYTF
once,TRBV7-2,TRBD2,TRBJ2-3,TGTGCCAGCAGCTTACTGACTAGCCCACGTACGCAGTATTTT,CASSLLTSPRTQYF
once,TRBV5-4,NA,TRBJ2-3,TGTGCCAGCAGCTTGGCTGGCACGCAGTATTTT,CASSLAGTQYF
NA,TRBV5-1,TRBD2,TRBJ2-2,TGCGCCAGCGGGTTAGCGGGAGGGCCGGACACCGGGGAGCTGTTTTTT,CASGLAGGPDTGELFF
NA,TRBV27,TRBD1,TRBJ2-7,TGTGCCAGCAGTCCGAGGGACAGGGCAATATCCGAGCAGTACTTC,CASSPRDRAISEQYF
NA,TRBV18,NA,TRBJ2-1,TGTGCCAGCTCACCAGATACCCGCAGGGTGATCGACAATGAGCAGTTCTTC,CASSPDTRRVIDNEQFF
NA,TRBV2,TRBD2,TRBJ2-3,TGTGCCACCATAGCGGGAGGAGGCACAGATACGCAGTATTTT,CATIAGGGTDTQYF
NA,TRBV5-1,NA,TRBJ1-5,TGCGCCAGCAGCCCAGGTCTGGTCGGGGGCAATCAGCCCCAGCATTTT,CASSPGLVGGNQPQHF
NA,TRBV19,NA,TRBJ2-2,TGTGCCAGTAGTTTCAGGGGCGGCCGAACCGGGGAGCTGTTTTTT,CASSFRGGRTGELFF
few,TRBV7-9,NA,TRBJ1-2,TGTGCCAGCAGTTTATACCGGGACACCTTATATGGCTACACCTTC,CASSLYRDTLYGYTF
NA,TRBV7-3,NA,TRBJ2-3,TGTGCCAGCAGCTTAGACAGAACAGATACGCAGTATTTT,CASSLDRTDTQYF
NA,TRBV5-1,NA,TRBJ2-7,TGCGCCAGCAGCTTCCAAGCCGGGACCGTATTTGCCTACGAGCAGTACTTC,CASSFQAGTVFAYEQYF
NA,TRBV2,TRBD2,TRBJ2-5,TGTGCCAGCACCGGACTGAGCGGGAGCTCTGGAGAGACCCAGTACTTC,CASTGLSGSSGETQYF
NA,TRBV5-4,TRBD1,TRBJ2-6,TGTGCCAGCAGACGACAGGGAAGTGGGGCCAACGTCCTGACTTTC,CASRRQGSGANVLTF
NA,TRBV10-3,NA,TRBJ2-2,TGTGCCATCAGTGAAGGTCCGACTGCAAACACCGGGGAGCTGTTTTTT,CAISEGPTANTGELFF
once,TRBV7-9,NA,TRBJ2-2,TGTGCCAGCAGTTACAGGGCCACCGGGGAGCTGTTTTTT,CASSYRATGELFF
NA,TRBV9,NA,TRBJ2-3,TGTGCCAGCAGCGTAGTTGGGGGCCCAAGCACAGATACGCAGTATTTT,CASSVVGGPSTDTQYF
NA,TRBV6-1,NA,TRBJ1-1,TGTGCCAGCAGTAATCTCACCCCCACTGAAGCTTTCTTT,CASSNLTPTEAFF
NA,TRBV9,NA,TRBJ2-7,TGTGCCAGCAACGGGGGCAGAGGATACGAGCAGTACTTC,CASNGGRGYEQYF
NA,TRBV5-1,TRBD2,TRBJ2-1,TGCGCCAGCAGGACTAGCGGGATTCAAACCTACAATGAGCAGTTCTTC,CASRTSGIQTYNEQFF
NA,TRBV5-6,NA,TRBJ1-4,TGTGCCAGCAGCTCTAGGGACGCCGGGGAAAAACTGTTTTTT,CASSSRDAGEKLFF
NA,TRBV6-5,NA,TRBJ2-4,TGTGCCAGCAGTCAGGGGGCCAAAAACATTCAGTACTTC,CASSQGAKNIQYF
NA,TRBV19,NA,TRBJ1-2,TGTGCCAGTAGTTTTCAGGCGGGGAACTATGGCTACACCTTC,CASSFQAGNYGYTF